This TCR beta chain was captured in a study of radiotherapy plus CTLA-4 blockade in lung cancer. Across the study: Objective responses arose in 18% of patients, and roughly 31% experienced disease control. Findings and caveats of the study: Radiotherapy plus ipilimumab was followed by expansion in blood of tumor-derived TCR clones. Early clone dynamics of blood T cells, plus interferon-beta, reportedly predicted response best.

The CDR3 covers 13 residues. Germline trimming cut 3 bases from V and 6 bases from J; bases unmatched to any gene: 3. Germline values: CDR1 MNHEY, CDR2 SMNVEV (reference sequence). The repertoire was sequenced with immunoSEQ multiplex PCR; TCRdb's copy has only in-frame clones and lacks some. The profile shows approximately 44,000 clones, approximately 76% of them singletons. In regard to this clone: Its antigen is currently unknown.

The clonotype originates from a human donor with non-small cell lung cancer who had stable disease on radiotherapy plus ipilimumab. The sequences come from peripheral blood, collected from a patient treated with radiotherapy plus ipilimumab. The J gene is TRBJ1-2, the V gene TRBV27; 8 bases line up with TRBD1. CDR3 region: CASSLQGADGYTF. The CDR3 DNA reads TGTGCCAGCAGTTTGCAGGGGGCAGATGGCTACACCTTC.